This T cell receptor beta chain was identified in a study of T cell responses to AZD1222 COVID-19 vaccine. Study-level findings and limits: Spike-specific TCR breadth and depth went up after people got two AZD1222 doses.

This table comes from immunoSEQ multiplex PCR, and its TCRdb copy is limited to in-frame clones, with some not included. The sample includes 150,000 to 200,000 clones, 75% to 90% seen only once; the top ten take roughly 6.5%. This clone was observed a handful of times. What it recognizes is unknown. The V end lost 7 bases, the J end lost 7 bases, and 17 bases lay between the germline ends. Germline values: CDR1 LNHDA, CDR2 SQIVND (reference sequence). The CDR3 has 14 amino acids. This clonotype was sampled from an adult in good health. V gene TRBV19 combines with J gene TRBJ1-5; D may be TRBD1 (6 bases). The sample here was peripheral blood, taken on day 0 of AZD1222 vaccination. The CDR3, as DNA: TGTGCCAGTACCGGCGGGGGCGGAAGCCAGCCCCAGCATTTT. The encoded protein is CASTGGGGSQPQHF.